This T cell receptor beta chain was identified in a study of blood T cell repertoires in COVID-19. Turning to the study itself: Donors in the United States, Italy and Spain gave samples during acute or convalescent COVID-19. From T cells, B-cell-depleted T cells, or PBMCs came the material, which was cDNA or gDNA.

How the authors handled the data: Reference gene primer amplification gave estimated nucleated cell counts. Sequencing was performed with immunoSEQ multiplex PCR; in TCRdb, only in-frame clones are kept and a portion is missing. V and J calls and clone size are as listed in that table; D and trimming were resolved from the DNA. The sample consists of around 180,000 clones, around 79% of them appearing once. The CDR3 loop spans 14 amino acids. The junction had 5 bases not matched to a gene; V was cut back by 2 bases and J by 5 bases. Germline V gene lookup returns CDR1 SGDLS and CDR2 YYNGEE. The V call is TRBV9, the J call TRBJ1-2; 8 bases map to TRBD1. This clonotype originated in a man in his fifties or sixties with active or convalescent COVID-19. The sample comprised peripheral blood. CDR3 sequence: CASSVRTGTYGYTF. CDR3 bases: TGTGCCAGCAGCGTCCGGACAGGGACTTATGGCTACACCTTC.